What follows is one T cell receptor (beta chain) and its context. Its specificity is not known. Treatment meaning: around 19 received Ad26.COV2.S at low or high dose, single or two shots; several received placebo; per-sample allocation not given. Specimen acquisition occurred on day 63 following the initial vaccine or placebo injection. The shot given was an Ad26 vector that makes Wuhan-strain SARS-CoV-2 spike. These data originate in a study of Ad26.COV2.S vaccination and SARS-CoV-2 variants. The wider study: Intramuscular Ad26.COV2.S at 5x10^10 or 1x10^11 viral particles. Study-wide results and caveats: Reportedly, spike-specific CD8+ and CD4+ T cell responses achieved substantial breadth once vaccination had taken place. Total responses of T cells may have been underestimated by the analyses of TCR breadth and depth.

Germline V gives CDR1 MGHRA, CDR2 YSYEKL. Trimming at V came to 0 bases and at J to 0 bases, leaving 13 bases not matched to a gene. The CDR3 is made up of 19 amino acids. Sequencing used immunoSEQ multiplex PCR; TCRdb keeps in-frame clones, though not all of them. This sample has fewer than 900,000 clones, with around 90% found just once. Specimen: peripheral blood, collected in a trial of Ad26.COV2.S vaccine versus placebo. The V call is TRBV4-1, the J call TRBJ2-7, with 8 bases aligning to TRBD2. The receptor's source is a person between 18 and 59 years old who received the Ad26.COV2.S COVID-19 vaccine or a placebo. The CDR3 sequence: CASSQEEAGLASSSYEQYF. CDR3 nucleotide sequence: TGCGCCAGCAGCCAAGAGGAGGCCGGACTAGCCTCGAGCTCCTACGAGCAGTACTTC.